Presented here are 9 T cell receptor beta chains from one specimen sequenced in a study of T cell responses to AZD1222 COVID-19 vaccine. TCRdb's copy holds only in-frame clones and misses some; the assay was immunoSEQ multiplex PCR. This table holds 150,000 to 200,000 clones, over 85% found once. The material was peripheral blood, obtained on day 0 of AZD1222 vaccination. The receptors originated from an adult in good health.

This chain joins TRBV5-4 and TRBJ2-3; 8 positions agree with TRBD2. The CDR3 spans 17 residues. Per germline, CDR1 SGHNT and CDR2 YYREEE (reference sequence). V shed 0 bases and J 4 bases; nucleotides not matched to a gene: 10. CDR3 sequence: CASSLAGAGGQADTQYF. CDR3 nucleotides: TGTGCCAGCAGCTTGGCCGGGGCGGGAGGTCAAGCAGATACGCAGTATTTT. The variable domain in full, with the rest retrieved from reference TRBV5-4 and TRBJ2-3, is ETGVTQSPTHLIKTRGQQVTLRCSSQSGHNTVSWYQQALGQGPQFIFQYYREEENGRGNFPPRFSGLQFPNYSSELNVNALELDDSALYLCASSLAGAGGQADTQYFGPGTRLTVL.

The chain links TRBV27 to TRBJ1-3; D remains unclear. Germline CDR1 MNHEY, CDR2 SMNVEV (reference sequence). Trimming shortened V by 5 bases and J by 0 bases, and 17 bases separated the two germline ends. This CDR3 spans 17 amino acids. The CDR3, as DNA: TGTGCCAGCAGTCGAAATAGACCGACCCTCTCTGGAAACACCATATATTTT. This encodes CASSRNRPTLSGNTIYF.

The V call is TRBV11-2, the J call TRBJ2-5; D call uncertain. V was pared by 5 bases and J by 2 bases, with 3 bases between. The germline V gene encodes CDR1 SGHAT and CDR2 FQNNGV. The CDR3 covers 11 residues. The CDR3 sequence: CASSEQETQYF. CDR3 sequence (DNA): TGTGCCAGCAGCGAGCAAGAGACCCAGTACTTC.

The DNA of the CDR3 is TGTGCCAGCAGCGACGGGACCTCGGGTGGGGCCAACGTCCTGACTTTC. Translating it yields CASSDGTSGGANVLTF. The chain recombines TRBV6-2 or TRBV6-3 with TRBJ2-6; D possibly uses TRBD1 or TRBD2 (5 bases each). CDR3 length equals 16 residues. CDR1 is MNHEY and CDR2 is SVGEGT in the germline V gene. Trimming cost V 6 bases and J 3 bases, with 15 bases left between them.

Of note for this clone: A junction boundary mismatches the germline segment, possibly from a read error. V and J are TRBV10-2 and TRBJ2-7, with 9 bases identical to TRBD2. The CDR3 runs 11 residues. The germline gives CDR1 WSHSY, CDR2 SAAADI. This CDR3 is CASSDRLAVIF. CDR3 nucleotides: TGCGCCAGCAGTGATCGACTAGCGGTAATCTTC.

The chain links TRBV5-4 to TRBJ1-3; 9 bases line up with TRBD1. Germline values: CDR1 SGHNT, CDR2 YYREEE (reference sequence). Losses at the gene ends were 0 bases for V and 4 bases for J; bases not matched to a gene: 5. This CDR3 is 16 amino acids long. CDR3 in amino acids: CASSLAVGQGGNTIYF. DNA of the CDR3: TGTGCCAGCAGCTTGGCGGTAGGACAGGGGGGAAACACCATATATTTT.

This sequence joins TRBV19 and TRBJ1-2, with a possible D match to TRBD1 (5 bases). Looked up from germline, CDR1 is LNHDA and CDR2 is SQIVND (reference sequence). CDR3 length: 17 residues. V was clipped by 4 bases and J by 9 bases, with 27 bases between them. CDR3 nucleotide sequence: TGTGCCAGTAGTAAGAATGGGGGTGCCGGACCTCTGGGGAGCTACACCTTC. This gives the protein CASSKNGGAGPLGSYTF.

The chain is built from TRBV2 and TRBJ1-1; perhaps TRBD1 as D (5 bases). Germline V gives CDR1 SNHLY, CDR2 FYNNEI. Trimming took off 7 bases at V and 1 base at J, with 16 bases between the two ends. The CDR3 has 15 amino acids. The chain's CDR3 is CASTERDPGNTEAFF. DNA of the CDR3: TGTGCCAGCACCGAACGGGACCCGGGGAACACTGAAGCTTTCTTT. Filled out from reference TRBV2 and TRBJ1-1, the complete variable domain reads EPEVTQTPSHQVTQMGQEVILRCVPISNHLYFYWYRQILGQKVEFLVSFYNNEISEKSEIFDDQFSVERPDGSNFTLKIRSTKLEDSAMYFCASTERDPGNTEAFFGQGTRLTVV.

This clone was observed a handful of times. The rearrangement joins TRBV5-1 to TRBJ2-2; a possible D gene is TRBD2 (5 bases). The CDR3 sequence is 14 residues long. CDR1 and CDR2 from the germline V gene are SGHRS and YFSETQ. With 0 bases removed from V and 7 bases from J, the gap between germline ends came to 10 bases. The CDR3: CASSLGGGYGELFF. The CDR3 DNA sequence: TGCGCCAGCAGCTTGGGTGGAGGTTACGGGGAGCTGTTTTTT.